This entry concerns a single TCR beta chain. The data derive from a study of T cell changes during pregnancy in multiple sclerosis. Assay: immunoSEQ multiplex PCR; the TCRdb copy retains only in-frame clones and omits some. The sample contains about 93,000 clones, about nine tenths of which appear only once. This CDR3 is 16 amino acids long. V trimming: 4 bases; J trimming: 3 bases; junction bases outside the gene matches: 5. The germline V gene has CDR1 LGHNA and CDR2 YSLEER. Sequencing was performed on peripheral blood, taken after pregnancy. This sequence was found in a female donor in good health, enrolled as a control in a pregnancy study. The chain couples TRBV4-3 to TRBJ2-3; 12 bases align to TRBD2. The CDR3 loop reads CASSPRLAGVTDTQYF. The DNA of the CDR3 is TGCGCCAGCAGCCCGAGACTAGCGGGGGTTACAGATACGCAGTATTTT.